The clone carrying this TCR beta chain has at least ten counts. TCRdb reprocessed the 5' RACE reads via MiXCR and lists one record per CDR3 protein. This table has roughly 350,000 distinct CDR3 sequences, 9% to 15% appearing once. Trimming shortened V by 3 bases and J by 8 bases, and 11 bases separated the two germline ends. The CDR3 runs 13 residues. This sample was taken from a study of identical twins. Another study also made use of these data, one on yellow fever vaccine responses in identical twins. Turning to that study: A vaccine T cell response that seemed partly convergent and partly personalized was reported in twins.

The V gene is TRBV12-3 or TRBV12-4, the J gene TRBJ2-1; D tentatively reads TRBD1 or TRBD2 (6 bases each). Sample: CD8+ T cells sorted from blood. The TCR was taken from a woman aged 18-30 years in good health. CDR3 DNA sequence: TGTGCCAGCAGTTTCGGGGGCGCGGATGAGCAGTTCTTC. Translating gives CASSFGGADEQFF.